In this sample, the clone carrying this TCR beta chain turned up many times. Its antigen is currently unknown. Uncontrolled infection, other autoimmune disease, pregnancy or lactation disqualified patients from enrolment. PBMCs were collected from an approximately 9.5 ml volume of fresh peripheral blood. This CDR3 is built from 15 residues. Trimming cost V 1 base and J 7 bases, with 16 bases left between them. This specimen belongs to a study of T cells in Graves' hyperthyroidism and ophthalmopathy. Study-wide context: The blood sample was taken at first diagnosis, before treatment began. The study's findings and limits: Progression to ophthalmopathy was predicted a median of 6.5 months early.

Authors of the study amplified TCR beta CDR3 regions from RNA transcripts. Researchers ran a first-round RT-PCR on the TCR CDR3 using the HTBI primer set. TCRdb re-called the multiplex PCR reads with MiXCR, one entry per CDR3 protein. The repertoire holds roughly 240,000 distinct CDR3 sequences, with roughly 22% as singletons. Sequencing was carried out using blood. The chain recombines TRBV12-3 or TRBV12-4 with TRBJ1-2; D is possibly TRBD1 (5 bases). This sequence originates from a woman in her forties with Graves' ophthalmopathy. The CDR3 loop is CASSLVGTMSSGYTF. In DNA form, the CDR3 reads TGTGCCAGCAGTTTAGTCGGGACGATGAGCTCTGGCTACACCTTC.